These 11 T cell receptor beta chains came from one sample sequenced in a study of shared clonotypes between healthy human individuals. Profiling relied on immunoSEQ multiplex PCR, and the TCRdb table lists in-frame clones only, not all of them. Here the sample spans about 2.4 million clones, over 85% being singletons. The sample comprised naive CD4+ T cells from PBMCs. The subset here: CD45RA+ positively selected. These receptors all come from a young man in good health. Some clones in this sample may be carry-over from other donors' samples.

The V call is TRBV15, the J call TRBJ2-6; D ambiguous. This CDR3 spans 16 amino acids. In germline, CDR1 is LNHNV, CDR2 YYDKDF (reference sequence). V lost 0 bases, J lost 0 bases, and 6 bases lay in between. The CDR3 loop is CATSRDVVSGANVLTF. The CDR3 DNA reads as TGTGCCACCAGCAGAGATGTAGTCTCTGGGGCCAACGTCCTGACTTTC.

This CDR3 is CASSPRLAGGIETQYF. The DNA for the CDR3 is TGTGCCAGCAGCCCAAGACTAGCGGGAGGTATTGAGACCCAGTACTTC. V is TRBV7-9 and J is TRBJ2-5, with 13 bases aligning to TRBD2. J gave up 5 bases and V 5 bases, and 8 bases lay outside the gene matches. The CDR3 runs 16 residues. Germline values: CDR1 SEHNR, CDR2 FQNEAQ (reference sequence).

The chain uses TRBV7-7 and TRBJ2-1; 10 bases match TRBD2. Germline V gene lookup returns CDR1 SSHAT and CDR2 FNYEAQ (reference sequence). V lost 5 bases, J lost 7 bases, and 8 bases stayed unmatched. This CDR3 region has 15 residues. The CDR3 region has the DNA TGTGCCAGCAGCCCAGGGACTAGCGTATCGAATGAGCAGTTCTTC. Translation gives CASSPGTSVSNEQFF.

This chain connects TRBV12-1 to TRBJ2-2; TRBD2 is taken as the D call from the table, unchecked against the DNA. TRBV12-1 is given as a pseudogene. This CDR3 spans 15 amino acids. The chain's CDR3 is CASSFVAGDVGELFF. The DNA for the CDR3 is TGTGCCAGCAGCTTTGTAGCGGGAGACGTCGGGGAGCTGTTTTTT.

The genes are TRBV5-1 and TRBJ2-3, with 11 positions matching TRBD2. V shed 4 bases, J shed 0 bases, and the junction held 10 bases outside the gene matches. The germline V gene encodes CDR1 SGHRS and CDR2 YFSETQ. There are 18 residues in the CDR3. The CDR3 coding sequence is TGCGCCAGCAGCAGGACTAGCGGGTGGATCGCTAGCACAGATACGCAGTATTTT. Protein sequence: CASSRTSGWIASTDTQYF.

This chain links TRBV7-6 with TRBJ2-3; D unclear. This CDR3 spans 13 amino acids. Germline-derived CDR1 and CDR2 are SGHVS and FNYEAQ. The V gene lost 5 bases and the J gene lost 6 bases, with 12 bases spanning the gap. The CDR3 bases are TGTGCCAGCAGCCTGGTTCCTTGGGATACGCAGTATTTT. It specifies CASSLVPWDTQYF.

V and J are TRBV29-1 and TRBJ2-7, with 10 bases lining up with TRBD2. Germline trimming cut 7 bases from V and 6 bases from J; bases unmatched to any gene: 9. This CDR3 is 13 amino acids long. Germline V gene data show CDR1 as SQVTM and CDR2 as ANQGSEA. The CDR3 DNA follows: TGCAGCGGTGGGGCTAGCGGGAGAAGCGAGCAGTACTTC. It is translated as CSGGASGRSEQYF.

The rearrangement links TRBV9 to TRBJ2-1; 8 nucleotides line up with TRBD1. Trimming took 4 bases from V and 0 from J; bases not matched to a gene: 6. The CDR3 contains 16 residues. Germline V CDR1 and CDR2: SGDLS, YYNGEE. CDR3 bases: TGTGCCAGCAGCTTATGGGACAGGAGCTCCTACAATGAGCAGTTCTTC. As protein: CASSLWDRSSYNEQFF. Full variable domain (rest looked up from reference TRBV9 and TRBJ2-1): DSGVTQTPKHLITATGQRVTLRCSPRSGDLSVYWYQQSLDQGLQFLIQYYNGEERAKGNILERFSAQQFPDLHSELNLSSLELGDSALYFCASSLWDRSSYNEQFFGPGTRLTVL.

CDR3 DNA sequence: TGTGCCAGCAGCTTGGGTATGAGCGGGGCCTACAATGAGCAGTTCTTC. Translation: CASSLGMSGAYNEQFF. The chain couples TRBV5-4 to TRBJ2-1, with TRBD2 identical over 7 bases. Germline CDR1 SGHNT, CDR2 YYREEE (reference sequence). J gave up 2 bases and V 0 bases, and 5 bases lay outside the gene matches. The CDR3 sequence is 16 residues long.

The chain joins TRBV9 to TRBJ2-2; 10 bases are shared with TRBD2. CDR3 length equals 15 residues. Per the germline V gene, CDR1 is SGDLS and CDR2 is YYNGEE. Trimming removed 3 bases from V and 1 base from J; junction bases left unmatched: 0. The CDR3: CASSASGRNTGELFF. The DNA for the CDR3 is TGTGCCAGCAGCGCTAGCGGGAGGAACACCGGGGAGCTGTTTTTT.

The V gene is TRBV6-1, the J gene TRBJ2-1; possibly TRBD2 for D (6 bases). CDR1 and CDR2 (germline): MNHNS, SASEGT. The CDR3 extends over 16 amino acids. Trimming left V 4 bases short and J 4 bases short, with 17 bases between. This chain's CDR3 is CASSGFRARGYNEQFF. In nucleotides, the CDR3 is TGTGCCAGCAGTGGTTTTAGGGCGCGGGGATACAATGAGCAGTTCTTC.